This T cell receptor (beta chain) is drawn from a study of blood T cells in healthy people across ages. The CDR3 spans 15 residues. Germline assignment: CDR1 LGHNA and CDR2 YNFKEQ. Trimming cost V 2 bases and J 0 bases; bases outside gene matches: 1. It was with a sample-barcoded 5' primer and a J-beta primer mix that a second PCR of roughly 7 to 12 cycles was run. TCRdb reanalysed the 5' RACE reads using MiXCR and keeps one entry per CDR3 protein. The sample carries around 800,000 distinct CDR3 sequences, about a quarter recorded once. Healthy Russian Caucasian donors spanned ages about 6 to 100 years. This clonotype was seen more than once but under ten times. This sample also belongs to another study, concerning T cells of mothers and their children. From that report: In each mother, TCR beta CDR3 reads exceeded 10 million; in each child, they numbered around 3 million. Compared with unrelated pairs, related mother-child pairs had slightly higher, non-significant overlap.

The chain recombines TRBV4-2 with TRBJ2-3; TRBD2 aligns across 8 bases. Specimen: blood. The sequence came from a boy between 5 and 17 years old in good health. CDR3 nucleotide sequence: TGTGCCAGCAGCCAACCGGGGGGGAGCACAGATACGCAGTATTTT. Translated, it gives CASSQPGGSTDTQYF.